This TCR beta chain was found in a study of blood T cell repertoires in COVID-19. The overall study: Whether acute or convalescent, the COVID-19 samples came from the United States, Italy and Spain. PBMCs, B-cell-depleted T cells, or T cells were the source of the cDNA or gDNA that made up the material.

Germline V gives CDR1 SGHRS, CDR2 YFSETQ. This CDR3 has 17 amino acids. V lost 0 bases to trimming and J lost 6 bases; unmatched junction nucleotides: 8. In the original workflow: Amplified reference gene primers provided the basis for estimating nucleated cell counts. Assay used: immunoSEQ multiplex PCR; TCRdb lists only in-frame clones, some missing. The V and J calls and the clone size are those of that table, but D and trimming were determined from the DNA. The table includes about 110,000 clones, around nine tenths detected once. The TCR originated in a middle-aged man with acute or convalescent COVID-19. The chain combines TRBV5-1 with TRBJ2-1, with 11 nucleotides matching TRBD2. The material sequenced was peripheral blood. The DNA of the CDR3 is TGCGCCAGCAGCTTGGAACCCGGACTAGCGGGTTCCAATGAGCAGTTCTTC. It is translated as CASSLEPGLAGSNEQFF.